This T cell receptor (beta chain) was recovered during a study of glioma-infiltrating T cells after dendritic cell vaccination. Study-level background: Between the early 2000s and the early 2010s, patients got autologous tumor lysate-pulsed dendritic cell vaccines. At biweekly intervals, patients got three intradermal dendritic cell vaccine injections.

The method was immunoSEQ multiplex PCR; TCRdb's version includes in-frame clones alone and lacks a portion of them. Here the sample spans roughly 68,000 clones, approximately 78% being singletons. Patients had residual fresh-frozen tumor tissue and more than two years of survival data. This material consisted of blood, taken before dendritic cell vaccination. The sequence derives from a human donor with glioblastoma.

The CDR3, as DNA: TGTGCCACCAGCAGCGATAGAGGTGGAGAGACCCAGTACTTC. Translating it yields CATSSDRGGETQYF. The V call is TRBV15, the J call TRBJ2-5; D is unresolved. V dropped 3 bases and J dropped 4 bases, with 12 bases sitting between them. The length of the CDR3 is 14 residues. Germline values: CDR1 LNHNV, CDR2 YYDKDF (reference sequence).